This T cell receptor (beta chain) was observed in a study of CD8 T cells in ankylosing spondylitis. Findings and caveats of the study: Characteristic, it appeared, of ankylosing spondylitis blood was a TCR beta motif of eight highly homologous variants. Earlier literature documents some of the motif variants in reactive arthritis synovial fluid and blood. Clones tied to disease were said to be significantly enriched in matched ankylosing spondylitis synovial fluid.

This clonotype was counted ten times or more. What it binds is unknown. Library preparation for TCR beta used quantitative 5'-RACE with molecular barcodes. TCRdb used MiXCR to reprocess the 5' RACE reads, holding one entry per CDR3 protein. The table has 200,000 to 250,000 distinct CDR3 sequences, 5.5% to 7.5% seen once. The CDR3 is made up of 15 amino acids. Germline CDR1 reads SGHDT; CDR2 reads YYEEEE. V shed 0 bases and J shed 6 bases, with 13 bases lying between them. This chain connects TRBV5-6 to TRBJ2-1, with D unresolved. Specimen: blood, either unsorted or a sorted T cell fraction (not recorded which). The clonotype was recovered from a male donor with ankylosing spondylitis. The CDR3 nucleotides are TGTGCCAGCAGCTTGGCGTCATGGTGGGTCAATGAGCAGTTCTTC. Translating gives CASSLASWWVNEQFF.